The clone carrying this TCR beta chain was detected many times. Its antigen is not identified. The V gene's germline CDR1 is MNHNS and CDR2 SASEGT. V shed 5 bases, J shed 5 bases, and the junction held 3 bases outside the gene matches. The CDR3 is made up of 14 amino acids. Using its own MiXCR run on the reads, TCRdb lists one record per CDR3 protein. The sample lists under 350,000 distinct CDR3 sequences, roughly a tenth occurring once. The sample belongs to a study of T cell repertoires in cytomegalovirus infection. The study's findings and limits: Dominating the ex vivo response were TCR beta clonotypes that were CMV-specific and HLA-C-restricted.

This receptor was identified in a human donor in good health (CMV status not recorded). Some clones in this sample may be carry-over from other donors' samples. The chain carries TRBV6-1 and TRBJ2-1; 10 nucleotides agree with TRBD2. Sequences were obtained from PBMCs. This CDR3 reads CASSYSGRHNEQFF. DNA of the CDR3: TGTGCCAGCAGTTATAGCGGGAGGCACAATGAGCAGTTCTTC.